The present T cell receptor (beta chain) was sequenced within a study of blood T cell repertoires in COVID-19. Study at large: Acute and convalescent COVID-19 specimens originated in the United States, Italy and Spain. Sample material is recorded as cDNA or gDNA derived from T cells, B-cell-depleted T cells, or PBMCs.

Germline V gives CDR1 SGHNT, CDR2 YYREEE (reference sequence). Trimming at V came to 2 bases and at J to 2 bases, leaving 3 bases not matched to a gene. This CDR3 contains 14 residues. Assay used: immunoSEQ multiplex PCR; TCRdb lists only in-frame clones, some missing. The data show about 190,000 clones, with about 87% seen just once and 0.88% held by the top ten. The chain is built from TRBV5-4 and TRBJ1-1, with TRBD1 identical over 7 bases. The sample was peripheral blood. The source of this sequence is a woman younger than 30 who had recovered from COVID-19. The CDR3 loop reads CASSLRQGNTEAFF. In DNA form, the CDR3 reads TGTGCCAGCAGCTTACGACAGGGTAACACTGAAGCTTTCTTT.